This passage covers 5 T cell receptor beta chains from one sample sequenced in a study of blood T cell repertoires in COVID-19. The protocol was immunoSEQ multiplex PCR, while the TCRdb copy is restricted to in-frame clones and leaves out a portion. The profile shows about 400,000 clones, about 88% of them singletons. The sequencing sample was made of PBMCs or T cells enriched from blood (not recorded which). The receptors were gathered from a woman aged 25 to 39 who had recovered from COVID-19.

The V and J genes are TRBV20-1 and TRBJ2-5; TRBD2 is a possible D gene (6 bases). Trimming pared 4 bases from V and 7 bases from J, leaving 13 bases between. The CDR3 has 12 residues. From germline, CDR1 is DFQATT and CDR2 SNEGSKA (reference sequence). The CDR3 region has the DNA TGCAGTGCTATTGAGGCCGGGGGGACCCAGTACTTC. Residues: CSAIEAGGTQYF.

This clone occurred a few times. The V gene is TRBV30, the J gene TRBJ1-3; TRBD1 matches at 7 bases. V dropped 1 base and J dropped 0; count of bases not matched to a gene: 0. In germline, CDR1 is GTSNPN, CDR2 SVGIG (reference sequence). CDR3 length: 14 residues. Written as DNA, the CDR3 is TGTGCCTGGAGTGGGGACAGCTCTGGAAACACCATATATTTT. Translating it yields CAWSGDSSGNTIYF.

This clone showed up just a few times. This chain joins TRBV19 and TRBJ1-1; D is unresolved. The germline gives CDR1 LNHDA, CDR2 SQIVND (reference sequence). This CDR3 is 13 amino acids long. V dropped 7 bases and J dropped 6 bases, with 15 bases sitting between them. This chain's CDR3 is CASTRPGRAEAFF. The CDR3 DNA is TGTGCCAGTACGCGTCCCGGGAGGGCTGAAGCTTTCTTT.

The rearrangement joins TRBV11-2 to TRBJ2-3; a weak D match, TRBD2 (6 bases). The CDR3 totals 17 residues. From germline, CDR1 is SGHAT and CDR2 FQNNGV. V was clipped by 0 bases and J by 2 bases, with 15 bases between them. CDR3 protein: CASSLEGPGEYTDTQYF. The CDR3 nucleotides read TGTGCCAGCAGCTTAGAGGGTCCGGGAGAGTACACAGATACGCAGTATTTT.

This clone appeared once. The CDR3 spells CASSTGYNNEKLFF. In DNA form, the CDR3 reads TGTGCCAGTAGTACAGGGTACAATAATGAAAAACTGTTTTTT. The genes are TRBV19 and TRBJ1-4, with D perhaps TRBD1 (5 bases). There are 14 residues in the CDR3. Germline CDR1 LNHDA, CDR2 SQIVND (reference sequence). Trimming took 4 bases from V and 4 from J, leaving 10 bases between them. The full variable domain, completed using reference TRBV19 and TRBJ1-4, is DGGITQSPKYLFRKEGQNVTLSCEQNLNHDAMYWYRQDPGQGLRLIYYSQIVNDFQKGDIAEGYSVSREKKESFPLTVTSAQKNPTAFYLCASSTGYNNEKLFFGSGTQLSVL.